This T cell receptor (beta chain) is drawn from a study of beta chain features in type 1 diabetes. Study findings and constraints: For cells with high TCR expression, cDNA sequencing could yield over-representation.

The CDR3 loop spans 15 amino acids. Trimming took 1 base from V and 2 from J, leaving 9 bases between them. Per the germline V gene, CDR1 is SGHRS and CDR2 is YFSETQ. This clone turned up a few times. Its specificity is not known. The study reverse transcribed the entire isolated RNA, so it sequenced expressed TCRB transcripts. Some clones are missing from TCRdb's copy, which holds only in-frame ones; the method was immunoSEQ multiplex PCR. The table has fewer than 250,000 clones, roughly 14% seen once. There was one heparinised blood draw per donor, averaging roughly 120 mL. V usage is TRBV5-1 and J usage is TRBJ2-2, with unresolved D. The receptor's source is a woman aged 40-49 years in good health. The sample comprised naive CD4+ T cells from blood. CDR3 region: CASSLIERNTGELFF. The CDR3 bases are TGCGCCAGCAGCTTGATCGAGAGAAACACCGGGGAGCTGTTTTTT.